The T cell receptor beta chain under discussion was sequenced for a study of immune evolution from preneoplasia to lung adenocarcinoma. Background on the study: HLA loss of heterozygosity: approximately 7.5% AIS, more than 14% MIA, over 25% ADC, none AAH.

Between about 2014 and 2018, patients underwent resection in Japan or China. H&E slides confirmed each diagnosis, reviewed by two pathologists independently. Clones were read by immunoSEQ multiplex PCR, and TCRdb kept only the in-frame ones, dropping some. This repertoire shows about 8,400 clones, 81% found once; its top ten account for around 8%. Study-wide results and caveats: Normal lung had the highest top T cell clone frequencies.

This CDR3 contains 15 residues. Germline CDR1 SNHLY, CDR2 FYNNEI. After removal of 6 bases from V and 6 bases from J, the junction contained 3 bases not matched to a gene. As concerns this clone: Its target is unknown.

Material for sequencing was FFPE invasive lung adenocarcinoma tissue. The TCR was taken from a person in their fifties with lung adenocarcinoma. This chain connects TRBV2 to TRBJ2-1; 15 bases map to TRBD2. For the CDR3, the DNA is TGTGCCAGCAGCGGGGGACTAGCGGGGGGCAATGAGCAGTTCTTC. It specifies CASSGGLAGGNEQFF. Drawing the rest from reference TRBV2 and TRBJ2-1, the complete variable domain is EPEVTQTPSHQVTQMGQEVILRCVPISNHLYFYWYRQILGQKVEFLVSFYNNEISEKSEIFDDQFSVERPDGSNFTLKIRSTKLEDSAMYFCASSGGLAGGNEQFFGPGTRLTVL.